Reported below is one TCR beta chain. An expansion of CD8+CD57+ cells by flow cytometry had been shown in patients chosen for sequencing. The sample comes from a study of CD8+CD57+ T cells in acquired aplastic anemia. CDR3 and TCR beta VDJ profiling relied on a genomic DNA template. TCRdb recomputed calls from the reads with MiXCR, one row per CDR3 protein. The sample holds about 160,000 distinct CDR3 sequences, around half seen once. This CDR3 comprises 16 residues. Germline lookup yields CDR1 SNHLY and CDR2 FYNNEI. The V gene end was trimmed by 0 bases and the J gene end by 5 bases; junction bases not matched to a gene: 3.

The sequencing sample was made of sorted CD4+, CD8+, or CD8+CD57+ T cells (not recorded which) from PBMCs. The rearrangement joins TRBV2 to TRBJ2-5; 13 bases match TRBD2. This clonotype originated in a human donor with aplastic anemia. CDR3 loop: CASSEAGTSGVETQYF. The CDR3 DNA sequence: TGTGCCAGCAGTGAAGCGGGGACTAGCGGGGTCGAGACCCAGTACTTC.